Listed below are T cell receptor beta chains from one sample, sequenced in a study of T cell responses to AZD1222 COVID-19 vaccine. TCRdb's table, derived via immunoSEQ multiplex PCR, lists solely in-frame clones and lacks some. The data show over 150,000 clones, about 92% seen once. The sequencing used peripheral blood, collected on day 0 of AZD1222 vaccination. These receptor sequences come from an adult in good health. Each CDR3 is given with its conserved first and last residue. D genes are given only for firm matches. Only part of the rows carry a size: once, few, many, or a class if the clone is expanded.

V	J	D	size	DNA	CDR3
TRBV6-5	TRBJ1-1	.	once	TGTGCCAGCAGTTACGGCAAGAAAGCTTTCTTT	CASSYGKKAFF
TRBV19	TRBJ1-2	.	.	TGTGCCAGTTCGGACAGTACCTATGGCTACACCTTC	CASSDSTYGYTF
TRBV27	TRBJ2-7	TRBD2	.	TGTGCCAGCAGTTTAAAGGTGGACACTGGACTAGGAGGATACGAGCAGTACTTC	CASSLKVDTGLGGYEQYF
TRBV5-6	TRBJ2-5	.	once	TGTGCCAGCAGCTTGATTCGAGGGGCGAAGACCCAGTACTTC	CASSLIRGAKTQYF
TRBV5-6	TRBJ2-7	TRBD2	.	TGTGCCAGCAGCTTTGCCAGCGGGAGGGCCCGTCTTTACGAGCAGTACTTC	CASSFASGRARLYEQYF
TRBV4-1	TRBJ2-7	.	.	TGCGCCAGCAGCCCGCAGGGGAGATACTACGAGCAGTACTTC	CASSPQGRYYEQYF
TRBV25-1	TRBJ1-1	.	.	TGTGCCAGCAGTCCATTGGATACCGGGATCCGGGGCACTGAAGCTTTCTTT	CASSPLDTGIRGTEAFF
TRBV27	TRBJ2-1	.	once	TGTGCCAGCAGTTTAAGTGGGGGCAATGAGCAGTTCTTC	CASSLSGGNEQFF
TRBV2	TRBJ2-2	.	once	TGTGCCAGCAGAGGCGTTAGTACCGGGGAGCTGTTTTTT	CASRGVSTGELFF
TRBV20-1	TRBJ2-7	.	.	TGCAGTGCTAGTTGGCTTGGCGACTCCTACGAGCAGTACTTC	CSASWLGDSYEQYF
TRBV19	TRBJ1-5	TRBD1	.	TGTGCCAGTAGTTTGACAGGGGATAGCAATCAGCCCCAGCATTTT	CASSLTGDSNQPQHF
TRBV6-1	TRBJ1-2	.	.	TGTGCCAGCAGTGAAGTGTTTAGGGACAAGACTAAATCCTCTACCTATGGCTACACCTTC	CASSEVFRDKTKSSTYGYTF
TRBV27	TRBJ1-2	.	.	TGTGCCAGCAGTTTATCGGCGGGGTGGTATGGCTACACCTTC	CASSLSAGWYGYTF
TRBV7-2	TRBJ2-3	TRBD1	.	TGTGCCAGTCAGACAGGGTCGGATACGCAGTATTTT	CASQTGSDTQYF
TRBV6-5	TRBJ2-1	TRBD2	.	TGTGCCAGCAAGGGGGGACTAGCGCCATACAATGAGCAGTTCTTC	CASKGGLAPYNEQFF
TRBV30	TRBJ1-1	.	.	TGTGCCTGGAGTTCTCAGGAGAACACTGAAGCTTTCTTT	CAWSSQENTEAFF
TRBV3-1/TRBV3-2	TRBJ2-1	.	once	TGTGCCAGCAGCCGTAACTACAATGAGCAGTTCTTC	CASSRNYNEQFF
TRBV28	TRBJ1-5	TRBD1	.	TGTGCCAGCAGTCCTCGCGGGACAGCTGATCAGCCCCAGCATTTT	CASSPRGTADQPQHF
TRBV11-1	TRBJ1-1	TRBD1	.	TGTGCCAGCAGCTTAGGAGGACAGGGGAACACTGAAGCTTTCTTT	CASSLGGQGNTEAFF
TRBV5-6	TRBJ2-2	TRBD1	.	TGTGCCAGCAGCTTCGCCGGGACAGTGAACACCGGGGAGCTGTTTTTT	CASSFAGTVNTGELFF
TRBV9	TRBJ1-1	.	.	TGTGCCAGCAGCCCCCCCGGGGGGGGATATGAAGCTTTCTTT	CASSPPGGGYEAFF
TRBV11-2	TRBJ1-2	TRBD1	.	TGTGCCAGCAGCGCGGGGGGACAGGCGCTCGGCTACACCTTC	CASSAGGQALGYTF
TRBV30	TRBJ1-2	.	.	TGTGCCTGGCCGGGGGGCTCTGGCTACACCTTC	CAWPGGSGYTF
TRBV19	TRBJ2-1	TRBD2	.	TGTGCCAGTACCCTGACTAGCGGGGGTTACAATGAGCAGTTCTTC	CASTLTSGGYNEQFF
TRBV10-3	TRBJ1-5	.	.	TGTGCCATCAGTGAGGGGGCATATCAGCCCCAGCATTTT	CAISEGAYQPQHF
TRBV6-2/TRBV6-3	TRBJ1-5	.	.	TGTGCCAGCAGTTTACAGGGACGTCAGCCCCAGCATTTT	CASSLQGRQPQHF
TRBV27	TRBJ1-1	.	.	TGTGCCAGCAGTTTCCGGAAAGGGACTGAAGCTTTCTTT	CASSFRKGTEAFF
TRBV10-2	TRBJ2-1	.	.	TGCGCCAGCAGTGATCAGGGGGGGGGCTACAATGAGCAGTTCTTC	CASSDQGGGYNEQFF
TRBV6-2/TRBV6-3	TRBJ1-1	.	.	TGTGCCAGCAGTTACCCTAGTATCAGATGGACAGACACTGAAGCTTTCTTT	CASSYPSIRWTDTEAFF
TRBV27	TRBJ1-4	.	.	TGTGCCAGCAGTTTATGGGTTTTAGGTGAAAAACTGTTTTTT	CASSLWVLGEKLFF
TRBV6-5	TRBJ1-6	TRBD1	.	TGTGCCAGCAGTTCTCTACAGGGGGCCTATAATTCACCCCTCCACTTT	CASSSLQGAYNSPLHF
TRBV5-5	TRBJ1-5	.	.	TGTGCCAGCAGCTTGGGCGGGTATAGCAATCAGCCCCAGCATTTT	CASSLGGYSNQPQHF
TRBV4-2	TRBJ1-1	TRBD1	.	TGTGCCAGCAGCCCGCGGACAGGGGAATTGGGCACTGAAGCTTTCTTT	CASSPRTGELGTEAFF
TRBV5-5	TRBJ1-4	TRBD1	.	TGTGCCAGCGGGTTCAGGGGGCGACTGTTTTTT	CASGFRGRLFF
TRBV24-1	TRBJ1-1	.	.	TGTGCCACCAGGTCAGGGGATCGCGACACTGAAGCTTTCTTT	CATRSGDRDTEAFF
TRBV4-1	TRBJ1-2	.	.	TGCGCCAGCAGCCAACCCCAGGGCCTACGCTATGGCTACACCTTC	CASSQPQGLRYGYTF
TRBV11-2	TRBJ1-1	.	.	TGTGCCAGCAGCTTCCAGGACACGAATCCTAAGTCGGACACTGAAGCTTTCTTT	CASSFQDTNPKSDTEAFF
TRBV6-6	TRBJ2-3	.	.	TGTGCCAGCACCACGGGAAGGGATACGCAGTATTTT	CASTTGRDTQYF
TRBV4-1	TRBJ1-1	.	.	TGCGCCAGCAGCCAAGTAGGAGGGGGGGGCCCTGAAGCTTTCTTT	CASSQVGGGGPEAFF
TRBV6-5	TRBJ2-1	TRBD2	.	TGTGCCAGCAGGAGGGGGACTAGCGGGACCAATGAGCAGTTCTTC	CASRRGTSGTNEQFF
TRBV10-3	TRBJ1-3	.	.	TGTGCCGCGGGGGAGAGCTCTGGAAACACCATATATTTT	CAAGESSGNTIYF
TRBV7-2	TRBJ2-2	.	.	TGTGCCAGCAGCTTAGCCCCCCCCGCGGAGCTGTTTTTT	CASSLAPPAELFF
TRBV2	TRBJ1-2	.	.	TGTGCCAGCAGTGAAGCGAGAGGTCCTTCTAACTATGGCTACACCTTC	CASSEARGPSNYGYTF
TRBV13	TRBJ2-7	.	.	TGTGCCAGCAGCCACGACTCCTACGAGCAGTACTTC	CASSHDSYEQYF
TRBV5-1	TRBJ2-7	TRBD2	.	TGCGCCAGCGGACAGCTTGCGGGGGGCTACGAGCAGTACTTC	CASGQLAGGYEQYF
TRBV19	TRBJ1-1	.	.	TGTGCCAGTACCCGCCAGGGGAACTTCATGAACACTGAAGCTTTCTTT	CASTRQGNFMNTEAFF
TRBV12-3/TRBV12-4	TRBJ1-5	.	.	TGTGCCAGCAGTCCCGCAGGACAATGGACCCAGCATTTT	CASSPAGQWTQHF
TRBV7-8	TRBJ1-6	.	few	TGTGCCAGCTCCCTTCCTACAGGGTTGGATTCACCCCTCCACTTT	CASSLPTGLDSPLHF
TRBV9	TRBJ1-6	.	.	TGTGCCAGCAGGGAACAGGGTAACGCGAATTCACCCCTCCACTTT	CASREQGNANSPLHF
TRBV4-1	TRBJ1-1	TRBD1	.	TGCGCCAGCAGCTCAACAGGGGGCCCTGAAGCTTTCTTT	CASSSTGGPEAFF
TRBV4-1	TRBJ1-6	.	.	TGCGCCAGCAGCCAAGAGATAGCTTCACCCCTCCACTTT	CASSQEIASPLHF
TRBV12-5	TRBJ1-1	.	.	TGTGCTAGTGGACCTGGACGGATGAACACTGAAGCTTTCTTT	CASGPGRMNTEAFF
TRBV24-1	TRBJ2-5	.	.	TGTGCCACCAGTGATCCCCAGGGGGGGGAGACCCAGTACTTC	CATSDPQGGETQYF
TRBV6-2/TRBV6-3	TRBJ1-5	.	.	TGTGCCAGCAGTTATGGAAGTCTCAATCAGCCCCAGCATTTT	CASSYGSLNQPQHF
TRBV18	TRBJ1-1	.	.	TGTGCCAGCTCACCACGATTAACAACTTTCTTT	CASSPRLTTFF
TRBV24-1	TRBJ1-1	TRBD1	.	TGTGCCACCAGTGGCGGGGACAGGGGTTATGGCACTGAAGCTTTCTTT	CATSGGDRGYGTEAFF
TRBV4-1	TRBJ2-7	TRBD2	.	TGCGCCAGCAGACACAACCTAGCGGAGAGCTCCTACGAGCAGTACTTC	CASRHNLAESSYEQYF
TRBV5-5	TRBJ1-2	.	.	TGTGCCAGCAGCCCAGGGGTTAACTATGGCTACACCTTC	CASSPGVNYGYTF
TRBV29-1	TRBJ1-1	TRBD1	.	TGCAGCGCCGCCCCGGGACAGGGGAACGAAGCTTTCTTT	CSAAPGQGNEAFF